This T cell receptor (beta chain) was found in a study of human T cells and chemical hapten exposure. This clonotype was detected many times. TCRdb processed the RACE reads anew with MiXCR; each CDR3 protein has one entry. The table records tens of thousands of distinct CDR3 sequences, around 7.6% of them present only once. CDR3 length equals 13 residues. Deletions cut 1 base from V and 3 bases from J, with 7 bases between. Documented time point: pre-sensitization, week 0. The treatment was: therapeutic diphenylcyclopropenone sensitization with weekly scalp DPC. The sample in question was whole blood, obtained in connection with sensitization to the hapten diphenylcyclopropenone (DPC). The chain carries TRBV12-3 or TRBV12-4 and TRBJ2-7, with unresolved D. This receptor was identified in a woman aged 45-59 years with alopecia areata. Some clones in this sample may be carry-over from other donors' samples. The CDR3 here is CASSLGPYYEQYF. CDR3 nucleotide sequence: TGTGCCAGCAGTTTAGGACCGTACTACGAGCAGTACTTC.